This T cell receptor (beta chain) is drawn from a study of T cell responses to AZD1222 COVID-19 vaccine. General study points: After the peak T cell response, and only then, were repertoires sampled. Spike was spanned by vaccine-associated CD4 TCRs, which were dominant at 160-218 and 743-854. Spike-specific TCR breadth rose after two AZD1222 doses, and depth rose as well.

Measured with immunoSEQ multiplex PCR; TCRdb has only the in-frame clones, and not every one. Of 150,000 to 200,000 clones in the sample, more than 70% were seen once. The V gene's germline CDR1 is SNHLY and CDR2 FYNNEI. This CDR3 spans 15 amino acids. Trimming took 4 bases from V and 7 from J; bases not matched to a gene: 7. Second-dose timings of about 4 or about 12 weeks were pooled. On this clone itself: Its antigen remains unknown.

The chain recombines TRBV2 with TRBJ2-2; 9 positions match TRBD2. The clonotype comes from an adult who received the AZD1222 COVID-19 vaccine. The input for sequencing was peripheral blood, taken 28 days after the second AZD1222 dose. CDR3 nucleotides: TGTGCCAGCAGTGGGGCGGGAGGGCCGATCGGGGAGCTGTTTTTT. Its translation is CASSGAGGPIGELFF.